What follows are 20 T cell receptor beta chains derived from one specimen sequenced in a study of CD8+ T cells in alopecia areata (dated by TCRdb to the late 2010s). The time point label for this specimen denotes: baseline before oral tofacitinib. Library generation was performed with the immunoSEQ multiplex PCR assay. RNA was extracted from all samples and reverse transcribed into cDNA, which served as template for TCR sequencing. TCRdb mirrors the immuneACCESS table, restricted to in-frame sequences. Some clones are absent from its copies; in checked studies, under half trace to an unresolved V gene, and the reason for the others is unknown. Across this sample there are hundreds of thousands of clones, with approximately 61% seen only once. The top ten clonotypes cover approximately 1.2% of the sample. Sample: CD4+ T cells sorted from blood, taken at week 0. The receptors stem from a human donor with alopecia areata.

This clone was seen only once. The chain couples TRBV7-2 to TRBJ2-6; D is uncertain. CDR1 SGHTA and CDR2 FQGNSA come from the germline V gene. V was cut by 5 bases and J by 2 bases, with 10 bases left in between. The CDR3 has 15 amino acids. CDR3 sequence: CASSPGWTGANVLTF. The CDR3 nucleotides are TGTGCCAGCAGCCCCGGTTGGACTGGGGCCAACGTCCTGACTTTC.

This chain connects TRBV7-9 to TRBJ2-1, with D perhaps assigned TRBD1 or TRBD2 (5 bases each). V lost 5 bases and J 10 bases, leaving 15 bases between the germline ends. The CDR3 covers 13 residues. The germline V gene has CDR1 SEHNR and CDR2 FQNEAQ (reference sequence). The CDR3, as DNA: TGTGCCAGCAGCGCGTACGGGGCTGGAGAGCAGTTCTTC. As protein: CASSAYGAGEQFF.

The V call is TRBV2, the J call TRBJ1-6; no definite D call. The CDR3 extends over 14 amino acids. Trimming took off 5 bases at V and 6 bases at J, with 11 bases between the two ends. CDR1 is SNHLY and CDR2 is FYNNEI in the germline V gene. CDR3 amino acids: CASSIEVSNSPLHF. The DNA of the CDR3 is TGTGCCAGCAGTATTGAGGTTTCTAATTCACCCCTCCACTTT.

The V call is TRBV9, the J call TRBJ2-1; 9 nucleotides agree with TRBD2. The germline V gene encodes CDR1 SGDLS and CDR2 YYNGEE. V shed 0 bases, J shed 2 bases, and the junction held 0 bases outside the gene matches. The CDR3 covers 15 residues. CDR3 residues: CASSVGGGAYNEQFF. CDR3 in DNA: TGTGCCAGCAGCGTAGGCGGGGGGGCCTACAATGAGCAGTTCTTC.

This sequence joins TRBV30 and TRBJ1-2, with 8 bases aligning to TRBD1. V lost 4 bases, J lost 4 bases, and 8 bases stayed unmatched. Per the germline V gene, CDR1 is GTSNPN and CDR2 is SVGIG (reference sequence). CDR3 length equals 14 residues. The CDR3 DNA sequence: TGTGCCTGGAAAACGACAGGGGCTCTCTATGGCTACACCTTC. This translates into CAWKTTGALYGYTF.

The V call is TRBV5-6, the J call TRBJ2-3; D tentatively reads TRBD1 or TRBD2 (6 bases each). Deletions cut 4 bases from V and 5 bases from J, with 20 bases between. The CDR3 length is 16 residues. Germline CDR1 reads SGHDT; CDR2 reads YYEEEE. The chain's CDR3 is CASSRSRGRGIDTQYF. As DNA, the CDR3 is TGTGCCAGCAGCAGGAGCAGGGGCCGGGGGATAGATACGCAGTATTTT.

J is TRBJ1-4 and V is TRBV29-1; D not resolved. With 4 bases removed from V and 6 bases from J, the gap between germline ends came to 15 bases. Per germline, CDR1 SQVTM and CDR2 ANQGSEA. The CDR3 runs 14 residues. As DNA, the CDR3 is TGCAGCGTTGCCGGTCTGAGGGCAGATGAAAAACTGTTTTTT. Protein sequence: CSVAGLRADEKLFF.

The V and J genes are TRBV15 and TRBJ1-4, with unresolved D. The germline V and J ends were trimmed by 0 bases and 0 bases, with 8 bases remaining between them. The CDR3 has 16 amino acids. Germline-derived CDR1 and CDR2 are LNHNV and YYDKDF (reference sequence). Here the CDR3 DNA reads TGTGCCACCAGCAGAGATTTGGCAGCAACTAATGAAAAACTGTTTTTT. Its translation is CATSRDLAATNEKLFF.

This rearrangement joins TRBV4-2 to TRBJ2-1; D perhaps matches TRBD2 (6 bases). The germline gives CDR1 LGHNA, CDR2 YNFKEQ. CDR3 length: 12 residues. V lost 11 bases, J lost 5 bases, and 13 bases lay in between. The CDR3 protein is CASGTSHNEQFF. CDR3 coding DNA: TGTGCCTCCGGGACTTCCCACAATGAGCAGTTCTTC.

The sample holds a few counts of this clone. The genes are TRBV4-3 and TRBJ2-1, with 7 bases aligning to TRBD2. CDR3 length: 15 amino acids. Per the germline V gene, CDR1 is LGHNA and CDR2 is YSLEER. J gave up 8 bases and V 4 bases, and 11 bases lay outside the gene matches. The CDR3 protein is CASSREGTSVYEQFF. The CDR3 DNA is TGCGCCAGCAGCCGAGAGGGTACTAGCGTCTATGAGCAGTTCTTC.

J is TRBJ2-7 and V is TRBV6-5; 7 positions match TRBD1. Germline V gene sequence: CDR1 MNHEY, CDR2 SVGAGI. V lost 6 bases to trimming and J lost 0 bases; unmatched junction nucleotides: 8. The CDR3 sequence is 15 residues long. DNA for the CDR3: TGTGCCAGCAGGCATAGGGACAGATTCTCCTACGAGCAGTACTTC. Encoded protein: CASRHRDRFSYEQYF.

This chain uses TRBV9 with TRBJ2-1; unclear D gene. Germline CDR1 and CDR2: SGDLS and YYNGEE. The V and J ends lost 0 bases and 9 bases respectively, with 10 bases between them. The CDR3 totals 13 residues. The CDR3 region is CASSVVSSGEQFF. CDR3 in DNA: TGTGCCAGCAGCGTAGTTAGTTCTGGTGAGCAGTTCTTC.

This chain uses TRBV30 with TRBJ1-1; perhaps TRBD1 as D (6 bases). There are 22 residues in the CDR3. Germline CDR1 and CDR2: GTSNPN and SVGIG (reference sequence). The V end was cut by 2 bases, the J end by 0 bases, with 34 bases between. The CDR3 is CAWSSRGQRDTDRTFMNTEAFF. CDR3 sequence (DNA): TGTGCCTGGAGTTCGAGGGGCCAGCGGGACACCGATAGGACCTTTATGAACACTGAAGCTTTCTTT.

As for this clone: Other DNA sequences in this specimen translate into the identical CDR3. V is TRBV20-1 and J is TRBJ2-6, with unresolved D. CDR3 length: 11 residues. Germline CDR1 DFQATT, CDR2 SNEGSKA (reference sequence). With 5 bases removed from V and 4 bases from J, the gap between germline ends came to 3 bases. In DNA, the CDR3 is TGCAGTGCTGCCGGGGCCAACGTCCTGACTTTC. This gives the protein CSAAGANVLTF.

The chain carries TRBV18 and TRBJ1-5; no reliable D call. The CDR3 length is 14 residues. V was pared by 2 bases and J by 2 bases, with 7 bases between. Germline V gene lookup returns CDR1 KGHSH and CDR2 LQKENI. DNA for the CDR3: TGTGCCAGCTCACCAGGCGGGGGCAATCAGCCCCAGCATTTT. It encodes CASSPGGGNQPQHF.

V and J are TRBV13 and TRBJ2-7, with D uncertain. With 0 bases removed from V and 0 bases from J, the gap between germline ends came to 6 bases. Germline V CDR1 and CDR2: PRHDT, FYEKMQ (reference sequence). This CDR3 region has 14 residues. The CDR3 DNA sequence: TGTGCCAGCAGCTTAGGCCTGGGCTCCTACGAGCAGTACTTC. It codes for CASSLGLGSYEQYF.

The rearrangement joins TRBV29-1 to TRBJ2-7; TRBD2 is a possible D gene (7 bases). With 5 bases removed from V and 5 bases from J, the gap between germline ends came to 16 bases. CDR3 length equals 13 residues. Germline V gene sequence: CDR1 SQVTM, CDR2 ANQGSEA. CDR3 sequence reads: CSVRGAQIDEQYF. The CDR3 region has the DNA TGCAGCGTTCGGGGGGCGCAGATCGACGAGCAGTACTTC.

This clone was counted a few times. This rearrangement joins TRBV10-3 to TRBJ1-2, with 9 bases aligning to TRBD1. Germline V gene data show CDR1 as ENHRY and CDR2 as SYGVKD. V gave up 0 bases and J gave up 6 bases; unmatched junction bases: 8. CDR3 length equals 16 residues. This CDR3 reads CAISESYRGHSDGYTF. CDR3 sequence (DNA): TGTGCCATCAGTGAGTCCTACAGGGGGCACTCGGATGGCTACACCTTC.

The chain recombines TRBV29-1 with TRBJ2-3, with 9 bases that match TRBD1. This CDR3 has 14 amino acids. V lost 6 bases and J lost 1; bases outside the gene matches: 5. Germline V gene sequence: CDR1 SQVTM, CDR2 ANQGSEA. DNA of the CDR3: TGCAGCGTCCTCCGGGACAGGGGCACAGATACGCAGTATTTT. The encoded protein is CSVLRDRGTDTQYF.

V usage is TRBV7-9 and J usage is TRBJ1-1; D gene ambiguous. Between the trimmed V and J ends, which lost 6 bases and 1 base, there was a span of 15 bases. This CDR3 is built from 15 residues. CDR1 and CDR2 from the germline V gene are SEHNR and FQNEAQ (reference sequence). The CDR3 sequence: CASSFILGGNTEAFF. The CDR3, as DNA: TGTGCCAGCAGTTTCATCCTGGGAGGGAACACTGAAGCTTTCTTT.